Given below is one T cell receptor (beta chain) in context. The specificity of this receptor is unknown. One base away there is no much larger clone; base qualities are not given. In total, around 600 healthy bone marrow donors made up the cohort. Cohort members were all nominally healthy when sampled, although unrecorded immune exposures were likely present. The donor tested CMV seropositive, placing the donor among the roughly 300 seropositive members of the cohort. A peripheral blood sample was provided by each donor, and peripheral blood mononuclear cells were used for TCR beta sequencing. The Qiagen DNeasy Blood Extraction Kit was used to extract genomic DNA from the blood cell samples. The data were taken from a study of cytomegalovirus exposure and HLA in healthy donors (dated by TCRdb to about 2017). Study-wide context: An earlier analysis of approximately 550 of the donors reported approximately 290 Gb of sequence data and some 120 million unique TCR beta sequences from some 180 million T cells. An early release covering over 500 HLA-typed donors comprised about 320 gigabases of sequencing data and 85 million to 100 million unique TCR sequences. The genetic ancestry cluster associated with self-reported Caucasian donors included over 80% of the 300 to 450 genotyped donors. The study aimed to test whether signatures of past pathogen exposure could be identified by cataloging public T cell receptors. Using immunosequencing, the study profiled T cell repertoires from 500 to 800 subjects and related those repertoires to cytomegalovirus serostatus. Besides the first cohort of under 700 subjects, a separate validation cohort made up of about 120 different subjects was used. To predict cytomegalovirus infection status, the study combined high-throughput TCR immunosequencing, statistical association of individual TCRs with disease status, and machine learning. A later analysis re-analyzed previously published TCR beta repertoires from 500 to 700 donors and added high-resolution HLA genotyping to study TCR occurrence patterns. Rather than using new phenotypic data, the later analysis identified candidate immune exposures from TCR beta sequences and from how often those sequences occurred across donors. To decide whether each TCR beta V gene segment behaved as functional or pseudogenic, an earlier analysis of fewer than 750 of the donors relied on high-throughput TCR beta sequencing. Donor age, sex, ethnicity and CMV serostatus were collected together with the repertoire data. A later genetic analysis took genome-wide SNP genotypes for 398 of the 666 donors and used that subset as a discovery cohort. All discovery cohort repertoires had been generated on a single sequencing platform. HLA typing covered class I and class II loci at four-digit resolution. The number of typed donors differed by locus: about 620-640 for A, B, C, DRB1 and DQB1; 500 to 550 for DQA1; fewer than 610 for DPA1; and roughly 470 for DPB1. About five DR-DQ haplotypes were treated as single units for association and clustering because of strong linkage in the cohort. Among some 400 genotyped donors of the cohort, an average of around 240,000 unique TCR beta nucleotide sequences were sequenced per donor, roughly a sixth of them non-productive.

The germline V gene provides CDR1 SGHRS and CDR2 YFSETQ. The CDR3, from cysteine to phenylalanine, totals 15 residues. The sequence is cut down to CDR3 DNA, 45 bases in frame from base 1. Unmatched junction bases come to 9, with V trimmed by 3 bases and J by 5 bases. General findings and caveats noted by the study authors: Some IMGT-functional V segments, including TRBV6-2 and TRBV6-3, could not be told apart with the 87-base-pair reads, so those segments were excluded. CMV serostatus was the only immune exposure information available for the cohort. Compared with equally common non-associated chains, HLA-associated TCR beta chains in a later analysis were more clonally expanded and had lower generation probabilities. Cytomegalovirus status was reported to be diagnosed by the classifier with high specificity and sensitivity in both the original and validation cohorts. In a later analysis, 16,951 TCR beta sequences were associated with specific HLA alleles at a false discovery rate of 0.05. Assigning TCR associations to individual alleles was difficult when HLA alleles, especially DR and DQ, strongly co-occurred. According to a later genetic analysis, donors in an Asian-associated ancestry cluster had fewer N-insertions in productive TCRs than the approximately 670-donor mean. This cohort had only TCR beta chains sequenced, and the lack of alpha or paired-chain data limited which features could be detected. According to a later analysis, TCR association rates differed among HLA loci, with DRB1 alleles showing the most associated TCRs and HLA-C alleles showing the fewest. An association between a missense DCLRE1C variant and V-gene and J-gene trimming of TCR beta chains was found in a later genetic analysis and replicated in an independent cohort. A few of the identified cytomegalovirus-associated TCR beta chains were confirmed in vitro to be specific for cytomegalovirus antigens. A cluster of highly shared sequence variants was judged likely to be a technical artifact of the sequencing pipeline. Several of the top co-occurrence clusters appeared to be linked to parvovirus B19, influenza, CMV and Epstein-Barr virus, according to a later analysis. Linkage disequilibrium might explain the correlated functional status among segregating V segments, but an unknown experimental factor could not be ruled out. Because counts were too low, roughly 16 rarely observed V segments, including chromosome 9 orphons, were left out of the earlier analysis of 587 of the donors. In an earlier analysis of 500 to 650 of the donors, most TCR beta V segments appeared in productive rearrangements about 87% or about 30% of the time, broadly matching IMGT annotations. In a later analysis, most CMV-associated TCR beta chains were found to appear HLA-restricted, with HLA associations seemingly driven largely by CMV exposure. The study gave a list of roughly 150 TCR beta chains associated with cytomegalovirus. While some public TCRs were present in many individuals, most TCR sequences turned up only very rarely across donors. Presence/absence analyses assumed roughly uniform sequencing depth across donors, an assumption that may not hold. Because HLA typing was missing for some donors at each locus, association tests included only the typed subset. A further reported finding was that TCR beta sequences accurately predicted the HLA-A and HLA-B alleles for most subjects in the first cohort. The authors suggested that the approach could potentially be extended to other disease states and immunological phenotypes.

Preparation of the library involved the immunoSEQ multiplex PCR assay. For the multiplex PCR, a mixture combining 60 forward primers for TCR Vbeta segments and 13 reverse primers for TCR Jbeta segments was used. The CDR3 region of rearranged TCR beta genes was amplified from genomic DNA with a multiplex PCR assay. The amplified TCR beta libraries were sequenced on the Illumina HiSeq System as 87-base-pair reads. As for how the authors treated the data: A later analysis counted tens of millions of unique TCR beta chains across the 600 to 850 repertoires, and around 12 million of these chains were shared by at least two donors. To remove PCR and sequencing errors, raw reads were error-corrected and collapsed into unique sequences using a nearest-neighbor algorithm that merged closely related sequences. To assign V, D and J gene segments, CDR3 sequences were aligned to IMGT reference sequences. Each retained sequence needed at least a six-nucleotide match to both a V gene segment and a J gene segment. Rearrangements were classified as productive when the CDR3 lacked stop codons and remained in frame with V and J, and all other rearrangements were classified as non-productive. CDR3 was defined according to IMGT convention as the region running from the second conserved V-encoded cysteine to the conserved J-encoded phenylalanine. The earlier analysis of about 590 of the donors excluded sequences that lacked an unambiguous match to a single V gene segment. In an earlier analysis of approximately 550 of the donors, V segments were called functional above 56.7% productive rearrangements and were called segregating when the between-donor standard deviation exceeded 5%. To diagnose cytomegalovirus status from the catalog of TCR beta chain sequences, a statistical classification framework was built. In a later analysis, TCR nucleotide sequences were compared against IMGT/GENE-DB human TR gene sequences so that V and J genes could be assigned. A later analysis assigned CDR3 sequences and most-parsimonious VDJ recombination scenarios with the TCRdist pipeline. A later analysis defined each TCR beta chain by its CDR3 amino acid sequence plus V-gene family, and excluded reads lacking a unique V-gene family. To address suspected cross-contamination and a sequencing artifact, a later analysis removed approximately 600 highly shared, low-generation-probability nucleotide sequences. In a later analysis, a clonal expansion index was calculated for each public chain from normalized within-repertoire ranks of inferred template counts. Generation probabilities in a later analysis came from a VDJ recombination model fitted to out-of-frame rearrangements, and those results were checked against IGoR. Hypergeometric tests were used in a later analysis to score TCR-TCR, TCR-HLA and TCR-CMV co-occurrence, with a repertoire-size bias correction applied to the TCR pairs. To estimate false discovery rates, a later analysis permuted the HLA or CMV assignments 20 times. A later analysis grouped co-occurring TCRs with DBSCAN, adding TCRdist sequence similarity when clustering within HLA-allele-positive subsets. Repertoires with fewer than 30,000 or more than 120,000 public chains were left out of co-occurrence clustering, as were five repertoires with anomalous nucleotide sharing. TCRdb re-hosts the immuneACCESS table, in-frame sequences only. Its copies lack some clones; in the studies checked, an unresolved V gene accounts for under half of them, and the cause for the rest is not known. The V and J calls and clone size come from that table; D and trimming were worked out from the DNA. This sample has 100,000 to 150,000 clones in its table, and approximately 17% of those were observed once. Jointly, the top ten make up 2.9% of the sample.

The rearranged segments are TRBV5-1 and TRBJ2-3, with 7 central nucleotides matching TRBD1. This receptor was taken from a female donor in good health and CMV-seropositive. Sample: PBMCs. The DNA sequence is given as TGCGCCAGCAGCTCGGGGACAGTCCACGGAGATACGCAGTATTTT. Its amino acids are CASSSGTVHGDTQYF.